The clone carrying this T cell receptor (beta chain) showed up just a few times. TCRdb re-called the 5' RACE reads with MiXCR, one entry per CDR3 protein. The repertoire consists of roughly 80,000 distinct CDR3 sequences, with 11% occurring once and the leading ten covering around 11%. These data belong to a study of early T cells in non-severe SARS-CoV-2 infection. This CDR3 comprises 17 residues. CDR1 is SGHDN and CDR2 is FVKESK in the germline V gene. The ends were cut back, 0 bases at V and 7 bases at J, with 16 bases in the middle. This clonotype was obtained from an adult who was a healthcare worker with PCR-confirmed SARS-CoV-2 infection or an uninfected control (not recorded which). This chain links TRBV14 with TRBJ1-6; weak D call: TRBD1 (6 bases). The specimen was whole blood, collected at baseline. CDR3 residues: CASSQEGGGWRNSPLHF. DNA for the CDR3: TGTGCCAGCAGCCAAGAAGGGGGAGGGTGGAGAAATTCACCCCTCCACTTT.